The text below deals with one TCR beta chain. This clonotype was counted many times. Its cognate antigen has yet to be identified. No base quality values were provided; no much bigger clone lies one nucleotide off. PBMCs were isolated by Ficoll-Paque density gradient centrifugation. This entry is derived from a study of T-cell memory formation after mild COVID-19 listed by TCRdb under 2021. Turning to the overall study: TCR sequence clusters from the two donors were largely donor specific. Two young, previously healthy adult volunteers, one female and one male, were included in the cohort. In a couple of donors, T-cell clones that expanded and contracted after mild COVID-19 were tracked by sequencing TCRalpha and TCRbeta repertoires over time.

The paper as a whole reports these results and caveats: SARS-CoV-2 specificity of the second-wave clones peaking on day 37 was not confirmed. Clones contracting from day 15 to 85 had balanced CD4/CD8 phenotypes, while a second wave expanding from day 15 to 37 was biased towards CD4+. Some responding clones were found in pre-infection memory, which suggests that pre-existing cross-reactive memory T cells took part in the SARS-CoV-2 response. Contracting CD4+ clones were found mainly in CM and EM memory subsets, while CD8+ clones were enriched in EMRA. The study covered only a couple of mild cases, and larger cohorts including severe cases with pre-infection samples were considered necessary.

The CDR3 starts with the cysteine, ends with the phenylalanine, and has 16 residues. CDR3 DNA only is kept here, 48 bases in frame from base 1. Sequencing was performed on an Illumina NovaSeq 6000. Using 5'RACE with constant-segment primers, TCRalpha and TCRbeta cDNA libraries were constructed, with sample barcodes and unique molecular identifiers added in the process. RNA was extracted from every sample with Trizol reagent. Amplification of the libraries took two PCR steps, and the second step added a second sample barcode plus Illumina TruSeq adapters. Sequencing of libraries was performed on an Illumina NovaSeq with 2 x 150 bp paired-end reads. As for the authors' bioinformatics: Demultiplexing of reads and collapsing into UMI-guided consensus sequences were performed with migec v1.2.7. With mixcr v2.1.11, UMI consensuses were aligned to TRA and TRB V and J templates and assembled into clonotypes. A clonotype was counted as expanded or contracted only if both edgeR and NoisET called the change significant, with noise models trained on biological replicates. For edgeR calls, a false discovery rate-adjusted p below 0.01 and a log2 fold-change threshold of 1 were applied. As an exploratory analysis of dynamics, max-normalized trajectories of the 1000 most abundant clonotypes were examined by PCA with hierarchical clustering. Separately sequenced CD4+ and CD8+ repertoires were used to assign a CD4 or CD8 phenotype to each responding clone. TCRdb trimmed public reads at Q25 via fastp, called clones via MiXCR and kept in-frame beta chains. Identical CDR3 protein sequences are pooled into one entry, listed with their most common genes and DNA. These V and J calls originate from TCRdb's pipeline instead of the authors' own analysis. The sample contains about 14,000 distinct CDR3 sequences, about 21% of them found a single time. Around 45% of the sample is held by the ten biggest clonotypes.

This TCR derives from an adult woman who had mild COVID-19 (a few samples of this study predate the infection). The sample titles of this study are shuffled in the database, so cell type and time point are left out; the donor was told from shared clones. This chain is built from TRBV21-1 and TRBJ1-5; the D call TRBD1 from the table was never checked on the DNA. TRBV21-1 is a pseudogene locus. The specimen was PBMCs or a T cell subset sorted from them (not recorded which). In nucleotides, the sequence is TGTGCCAGCAGCAAAGGGGACCGTGTAAGCAATCAGCCCCAGCATTTT. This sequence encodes CASSKGDRVSNQPQHF.